This is a list of T cell receptor beta chains from one sample in a study of shared T cell receptors in the human thymus. Measured with immunoSEQ multiplex PCR; TCRdb has only the in-frame clones, and not every one. The table includes hundreds of thousands of clones, 70% to 90% detected once. Another study also made use of these data, one on human thymus T cells.

The specimen was thymocytes. Receptors originate from a girl in the first two years of life with a congenital heart defect. The CDR3 runs from the conserved cysteine through the conserved F or W. The D gene is left open where the match is weak. Clone size, where shown, is once, few, many, or a class for clones that have expanded.

j_call	d_call	clone_size	v_call	cdr3_nt	cdr3_aa
TRBJ2-7	TRBD2	-	TRBV5-6	TGTGCCAGCAGCCGTCACCGGGGGGACTACTCCTACGAGCAGTACTTC	CASSRHRGDYSYEQYF
TRBJ1-1	-	-	TRBV6-1	TGTGCCAGCAGAGGTGGGGGCAGGGGAGGGACTGAAGCTTTCTTT	CASRGGGRGGTEAFF
TRBJ2-3	TRBD2	-	TRBV14	TGTGCCAGCAGCCAAGCCCTGACTTCGACATGGCTAGCGGGGGTCTCTAGCACAGATACGCAGTATTTT	CASSQALTSTWLAGVSSTDTQYF
TRBJ2-7	TRBD1	-	TRBV28	TGTGCCAGCAGTTCCTCCGGACAGGGGTGGGAGCAGTACTTC	CASSSSGQGWEQYF
TRBJ1-1	TRBD1	-	TRBV7-3	TGTGCCAGCAGCTATGGCTTCCCGGGACAGGGTGCTTTCTTT	CASSYGFPGQGAFF
TRBJ2-1	-	-	TRBV5-4	TGTGCCAGCAGGGGCTCAGGGGATGAGCAGTTCTTC	CASRGSGDEQFF
TRBJ2-7	-	few	TRBV6-1	TGTGCCAGCAGTGAGGGCAGCTCCTACGAGCAGTACTTC	CASSEGSSYEQYF
TRBJ2-2	-	-	TRBV6-5	TGTGCCAGCAGTTATCCAGGGGCGAACGGGGAGCTGTTTTTT	CASSYPGANGELFF
TRBJ1-6	TRBD1	-	TRBV4-1	TGCGCCAGCAGCCAAGATTACCCCCGCACCGCACGGACAGGCTATAATTCACCCCTCCACTTT	CASSQDYPRTARTGYNSPLHF
TRBJ1-5	-	-	TRBV7-9	TGTGCCAGCAGCTTAGGCAGGGATCAGCCCCAGCATTTT	CASSLGRDQPQHF
TRBJ2-3	TRBD2	few	TRBV9	TGTGCCAGCAGCGGAACTAGCGGGGGGGCTACAGATACGCAGTATTTT	CASSGTSGGATDTQYF
TRBJ2-1	TRBD1	once	TRBV14	TGTGCCAGCAGCCAAGTGACGAGGGGGCGCGAGAATGAGCAGTTCTTC	CASSQVTRGRENEQFF
TRBJ2-7	-	-	TRBV27	TGTGCCGTAGCATCCTCTCCCCGACGGACTCTACGTAGGGAGCAGTACTTC	CAVASSPRRTLRREQYF
TRBJ2-3	TRBD1	-	TRBV12-5	TGTGCTAGTGGTCCACGACAGGGAATCACAGATACGCAGTATTTT	CASGPRQGITDTQYF
TRBJ2-1	TRBD2	-	TRBV6-5	TGTGCCAGCAGTCCGGGACTAGCGGGGAAACAGTTCTTC	CASSPGLAGKQFF
TRBJ1-1	TRBD1	-	TRBV27	TGTGCCAGCAGTTCACCATGGGACAGGGAGAACACTGAAGCTTTCTTT	CASSSPWDRENTEAFF
TRBJ1-2	-	-	TRBV5-5	TGTGCCAGCAGCTTTACTGGGGCAACTTATGGCTACACCTTC	CASSFTGATYGYTF
TRBJ2-1	TRBD2	-	TRBV7-2	TGTGCCAGCAGCCTCGGACTAGCAGAGTACAATGAGCAGTTCTTC	CASSLGLAEYNEQFF
TRBJ2-1	TRBD1	-	TRBV12-5	TGTGCTAGTGGTTTGGAGAGACAGGGGGAGCGCTACAATGAGCAGTTCTTC	CASGLERQGERYNEQFF
TRBJ1-1	-	-	TRBV20-1	TGCAGTGCGAAGACAGGAGAAGCTTTCTTT	CSAKTGEAFF
TRBJ2-3	TRBD2	-	TRBV4-1	TGCGCCAGCAGCCAAGACTTCCCTAGCGGGGAAACAGATACGCAGTATTTT	CASSQDFPSGETDTQYF
TRBJ2-3	-	-	TRBV10-3	TGTGCCATCTGTGAGGCGGGAAATAGCACAGATACGCAGTATTTT	CAICEAGNSTDTQYF
TRBJ2-3	-	-	TRBV7-2	TGTGCCAGCAGCCCCTCTAGGGGGGGCATGGCAGATACGCAGTATTTT	CASSPSRGGMADTQYF
TRBJ2-7	TRBD2	-	TRBV13	TGTGCCAGCAGCTTCGGGAGGGACGATTTCTCCTACGAGCAGTACTTC	CASSFGRDDFSYEQYF
TRBJ1-6	-	-	TRBV11-2	TGTGCCAGCAGCCCAGGCCCAGATTCACCCCTCCACTTT	CASSPGPDSPLHF
TRBJ1-1	-	-	TRBV7-2	TGTGCCAGCAGCTTAGCCCGTATGGACAGATTGAACACTGAAGCTTTCTTT	CASSLARMDRLNTEAFF
TRBJ2-1	-	once	TRBV2	TGTGCCAGCAGTGAAGCGTCTAGGATCAATGAGCAGTTCTTC	CASSEASRINEQFF
TRBJ2-3	TRBD2	few	TRBV4-1	TGCGCCAGCAGCCAAGTTAACCCCGGGACTAGCGGGGGGGATACGCAGTATTTT	CASSQVNPGTSGGDTQYF
TRBJ2-1	TRBD2	-	TRBV6-4	TGTGCCAGCAGTCGACTAGCGGGGGCCTACAATGAGCAGTTCTTC	CASSRLAGAYNEQFF
TRBJ1-3	-	-	TRBV27	TGTGCCAGCAGTCCAGGGGTAGGTGGAAACACCATATATTTT	CASSPGVGGNTIYF
TRBJ2-1	-	-	TRBV27	TGTGCCAGCAGTTTTGCACTAGATGAGTACAATGAGCAGTTCTTC	CASSFALDEYNEQFF
TRBJ2-7	-	-	TRBV7-2	TGTGCCAGCAGCTTAGCCGGGGGGGACAGTTTTTACGAGCAGTACTTC	CASSLAGGDSFYEQYF
TRBJ2-7	-	few	TRBV4-1	TGCGCCAGCAGCCCCAACAGGGCATACTACGAGCAGTACTTC	CASSPNRAYYEQYF